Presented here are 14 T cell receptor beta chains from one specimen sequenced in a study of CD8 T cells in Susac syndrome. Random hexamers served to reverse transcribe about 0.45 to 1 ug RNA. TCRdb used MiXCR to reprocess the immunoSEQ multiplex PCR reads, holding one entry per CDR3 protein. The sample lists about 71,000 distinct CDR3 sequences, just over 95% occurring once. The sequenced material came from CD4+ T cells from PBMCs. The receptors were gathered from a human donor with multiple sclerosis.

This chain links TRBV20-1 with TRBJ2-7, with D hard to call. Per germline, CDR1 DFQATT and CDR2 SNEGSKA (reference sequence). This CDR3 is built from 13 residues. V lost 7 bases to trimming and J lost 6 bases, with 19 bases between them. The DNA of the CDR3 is TGCAGTGGATGGACGGCACGTCGATCCGAGCAGTACTTC. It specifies CSGWTARRSEQYF.

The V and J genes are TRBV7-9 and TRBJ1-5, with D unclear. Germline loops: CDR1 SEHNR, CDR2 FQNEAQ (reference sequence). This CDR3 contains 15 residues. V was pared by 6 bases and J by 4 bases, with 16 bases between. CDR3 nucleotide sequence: TGTGCCAGCAGGCTACGGGAGGCGCGAAATCAGCCCCAGCATTTT. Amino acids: CASRLREARNQPQHF.

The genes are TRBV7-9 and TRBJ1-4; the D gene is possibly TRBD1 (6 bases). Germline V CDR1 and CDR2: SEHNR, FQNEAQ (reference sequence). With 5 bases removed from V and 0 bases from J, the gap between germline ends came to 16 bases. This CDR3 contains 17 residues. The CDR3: CASSGRGSHATNEKLFF. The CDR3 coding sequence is TGTGCCAGCAGCGGCAGGGGATCCCACGCAACTAATGAAAAACTGTTTTTT.

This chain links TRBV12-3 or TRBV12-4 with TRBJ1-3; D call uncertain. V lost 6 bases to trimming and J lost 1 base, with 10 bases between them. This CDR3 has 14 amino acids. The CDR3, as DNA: TGTGCCAGCAGCGACCGCAGGTCTGGAAACACCATATATTTT. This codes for CASSDRRSGNTIYF.

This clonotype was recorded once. CDR3 DNA: TGCGCCAGCAGGGTTCAGGAGGGCACTGAAGCTTTCTTT. Its protein product is CASRVQEGTEAFF. This chain connects TRBV5-1 to TRBJ1-1; D unclear. The V gene lost 5 bases and the J gene lost 4 bases, with 12 bases spanning the gap. The germline V gene has CDR1 SGHRS and CDR2 YFSETQ. The CDR3 runs 13 residues.

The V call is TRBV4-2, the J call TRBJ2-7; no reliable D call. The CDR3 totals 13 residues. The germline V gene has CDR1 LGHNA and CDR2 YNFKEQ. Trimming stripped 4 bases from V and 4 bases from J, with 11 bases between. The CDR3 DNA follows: TGTGCCAGCAGCCTCAGAGGCCAGTACGAGCAGTACTTC. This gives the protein CASSLRGQYEQYF.

The CDR3 bases are TGCAGTGCTAGAGATCCCAAAGCCGGGACCAACACTGAAGCTTTCTTT. It codes for CSARDPKAGTNTEAFF. The J gene is TRBJ1-1, the V gene TRBV20-1; a weak D match, TRBD1 (5 bases). The CDR3 is 16 amino acids. Germline V lookup: CDR1 DFQATT, CDR2 SNEGSKA (reference sequence). Trimming pared 0 bases from V and 2 bases from J, leaving 16 bases between.

The CDR3 DNA reads as TGTGCCAGCAGTTTAGGTGGGGGGGCCACTGAAGCTTTCTTT. It is translated as CASSLGGGATEAFF. This sequence joins TRBV12-3 or TRBV12-4 and TRBJ1-1; D might be TRBD1 (6 bases). V was cut by 1 base and J by 4 bases, with 10 bases left in between. This CDR3 comprises 14 residues.

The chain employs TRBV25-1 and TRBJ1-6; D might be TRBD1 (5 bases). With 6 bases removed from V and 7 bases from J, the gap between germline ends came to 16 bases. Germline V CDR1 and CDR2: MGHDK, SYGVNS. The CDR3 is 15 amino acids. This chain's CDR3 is CASRPTALPNSPLHF. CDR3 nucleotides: TGTGCCAGCAGGCCGACAGCGCTGCCCAATTCACCCCTCCACTTT. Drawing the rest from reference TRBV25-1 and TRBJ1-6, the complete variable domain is EADIYQTPRYLVIGTGKKITLECSQTMGHDKMYWYQQDPGMELHLIHYSYGVNSTEKGDLSSESTVSRIRTEHFPLTLESARPSHTSQYLCASRPTALPNSPLHFGNGTRLTVT.

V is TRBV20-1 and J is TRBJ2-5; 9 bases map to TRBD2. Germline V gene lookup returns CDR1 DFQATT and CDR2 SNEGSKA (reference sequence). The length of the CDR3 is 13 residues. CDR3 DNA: TGCACCGCACAGCGGGGGGCCAAAGAGACCCAGTACTTC. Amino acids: CTAQRGAKETQYF.

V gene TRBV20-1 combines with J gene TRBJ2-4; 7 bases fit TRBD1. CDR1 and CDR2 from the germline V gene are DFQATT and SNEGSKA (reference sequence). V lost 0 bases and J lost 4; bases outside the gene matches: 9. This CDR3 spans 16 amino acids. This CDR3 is CSARDGRQGEKNIQYF. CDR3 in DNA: TGCAGTGCTAGAGATGGGAGACAGGGAGAAAAAAACATTCAGTACTTC.

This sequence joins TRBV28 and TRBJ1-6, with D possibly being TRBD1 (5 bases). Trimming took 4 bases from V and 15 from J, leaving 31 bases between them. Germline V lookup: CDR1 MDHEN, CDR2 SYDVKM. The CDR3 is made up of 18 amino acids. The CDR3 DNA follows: TGTGCCAGCAGTTCCCAGCCTCCGGGGCCAGCTTTCCCCCCAAGCCTCCACTTT. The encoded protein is CASSSQPPGPAFPPSLHF. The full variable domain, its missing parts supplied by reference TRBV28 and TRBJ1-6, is DVKVTQSSRYLVKRTGEKVFLECVQDMDHENMFWYRQDPGLGLRLIYFSYDVKMKEKGDIPEGYSVSREKKERFSLILESASTNQTSMYLCASSSQPPGPAFPPSLHFGNGTRLTVT.

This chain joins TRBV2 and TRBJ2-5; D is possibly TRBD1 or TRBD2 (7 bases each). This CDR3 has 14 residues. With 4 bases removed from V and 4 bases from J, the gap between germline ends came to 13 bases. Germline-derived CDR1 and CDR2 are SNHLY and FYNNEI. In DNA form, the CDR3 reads TGTGCCAGCAGTGGACAGGGAGGGGTAGAGACCCAGTACTTC. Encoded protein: CASSGQGGVETQYF.

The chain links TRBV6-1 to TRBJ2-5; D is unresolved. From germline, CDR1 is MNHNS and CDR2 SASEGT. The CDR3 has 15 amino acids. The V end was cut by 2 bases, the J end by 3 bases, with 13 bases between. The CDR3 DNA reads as TGTGCCAGCAGTGAAACTATGGGTCGGGAAGAGACCCAGTACTTC. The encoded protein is CASSETMGREETQYF.